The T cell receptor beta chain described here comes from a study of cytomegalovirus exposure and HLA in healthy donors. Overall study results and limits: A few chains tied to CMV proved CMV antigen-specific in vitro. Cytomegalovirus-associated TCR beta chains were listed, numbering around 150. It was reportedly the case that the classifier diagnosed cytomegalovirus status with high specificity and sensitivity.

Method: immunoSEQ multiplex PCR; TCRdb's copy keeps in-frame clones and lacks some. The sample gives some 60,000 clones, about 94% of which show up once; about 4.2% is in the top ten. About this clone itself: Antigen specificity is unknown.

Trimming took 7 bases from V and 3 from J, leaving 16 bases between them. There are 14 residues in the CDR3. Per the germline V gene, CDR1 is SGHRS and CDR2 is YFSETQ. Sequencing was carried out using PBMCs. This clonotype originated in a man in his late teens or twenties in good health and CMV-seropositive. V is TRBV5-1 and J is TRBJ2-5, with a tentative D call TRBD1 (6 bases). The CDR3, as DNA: TGCGCCAGCGCCCGAAGGAGGACAGAAGAGACCCAGTACTTC. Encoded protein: CASARRRTEETQYF.